The 27 T cell receptor beta chains below come from one sample, sequenced in a study of cytomegalovirus exposure and HLA in healthy donors. The PCR used 60 Vbeta and 13 Jbeta primers. Method: immunoSEQ multiplex PCR; TCRdb's copy keeps in-frame clones and lacks some. The sample includes fewer than 110,000 clones, 60% to 75% seen only once; the top ten take 10%. Sequenced input: PBMCs. These receptors came from a man aged 50 to 60 in good health and CMV-seronegative.

Remarks on this clone: An end of the junction differs from the germline gene, which may be a read error. V usage is TRBV28 and J usage is TRBJ2-7; 8 bases are shared with TRBD1. CDR3 size: 10 residues. CDR1 is MDHEN, CDR2 SYDVKM, per germline. The CDR3 nucleotides are TGTGCCAGCAGTGACAGGGGAATACACTTC. Protein product: CASSDRGIHF.

This sequence joins TRBV5-1 and TRBJ2-1; TRBD1 agrees at 8 bases. The germline gives CDR1 SGHRS, CDR2 YFSETQ. The CDR3 is 14 amino acids. V shed 4 bases and J 3 bases; nucleotides not matched to a gene: 3. The CDR3 DNA follows: TGCGCCAGCAGCCGGGGACAGGACTACAATGAGCAGTTCTTC. Translation: CASSRGQDYNEQFF.

The chain uses TRBV5-1 and TRBJ2-3; 12 bases fit TRBD2. Per the germline V gene, CDR1 is SGHRS and CDR2 is YFSETQ. The CDR3 sequence is 17 residues long. With 1 base clipped from V and 3 bases from J, the junction kept 6 bases outside the gene matches. CDR3 amino acids: CASSLWSSGGATDTQYF. DNA for the CDR3: TGCGCCAGCAGCTTGTGGTCTAGCGGGGGGGCGACAGATACGCAGTATTTT.

The chain employs TRBV27 and TRBJ1-1, with 7 nucleotides matching TRBD1. In germline, CDR1 is MNHEY, CDR2 SMNVEV (reference sequence). J gave up 4 bases and V 4 bases, and 3 bases lay outside the gene matches. The CDR3 contains 13 residues. This chain's CDR3 is CASSYQGGTEAFF. The CDR3 bases are TGTGCCAGCAGTTATCAGGGGGGCACTGAAGCTTTCTTT.

In its sample, this clone was seen a few times. The rearrangement joins TRBV6-5 to TRBJ2-7; D may be TRBD1 (5 bases). Germline V gene lookup returns CDR1 MNHEY and CDR2 SVGAGI. The CDR3 consists of 14 residues. V lost 5 bases, J lost 1 base, and 12 bases lay in between. The chain's CDR3 is CASSREDTSYEQYF. CDR3 bases: TGTGCCAGCAGTCGTGAGGACACTTCCTACGAGCAGTACTTC.

The genes are TRBV27 and TRBJ1-2; no definite D call. Germline V gives CDR1 MNHEY, CDR2 SMNVEV (reference sequence). This CDR3 region has 13 residues. V lost 3 bases and J 2 bases, leaving 7 bases between the germline ends. CDR3 residues: CASSLTKNYGYTF. The CDR3 nucleotides are TGTGCCAGCAGTTTGACAAAAAACTATGGCTACACCTTC.

The V call is TRBV2, the J call TRBJ1-4; TRBD1 might be the D (5 bases). The ends were cut back, 7 bases at V and 5 bases at J, with 14 bases in the middle. Per the germline V gene, CDR1 is SNHLY and CDR2 is FYNNEI. The CDR3 sequence is 14 residues long. The DNA for the CDR3 is TGTGCCAGCAAGTCCGGGACTGCGAATGAAAAACTGTTTTTT. Encoded protein: CASKSGTANEKLFF.

The V gene is TRBV19, the J gene TRBJ2-3; 8 nucleotides agree with TRBD1. The CDR3 runs 16 residues. Germline loops: CDR1 LNHDA, CDR2 SQIVND (reference sequence). V gave up 7 bases and J gave up 2 bases; unmatched junction bases: 11. The CDR3 region is CASKTRTGSSTDTQYF. CDR3 sequence (DNA): TGTGCCAGTAAGACTCGGACAGGGTCCTCCACAGATACGCAGTATTTT.

The CDR3 reads CASIQGRDTGELFF. In DNA form, the CDR3 reads TGTGCCAGCATTCAGGGGCGGGACACCGGGGAGCTGTTTTTT. The J gene is TRBJ2-2, the V gene TRBV2; TRBD1 is a possible D gene (6 bases). The CDR3 length is 14 residues. Germline V gene lookup returns CDR1 SNHLY and CDR2 FYNNEI. The V and J ends lost 7 bases and 3 bases respectively, with 12 bases between them.

The chain employs TRBV29-1 and TRBJ2-1, with 12 bases lining up with TRBD2. Germline V gene lookup returns CDR1 SQVTM and CDR2 ANQGSEA. The CDR3 loop spans 17 amino acids. Trimming at V came to 4 bases and at J to 1 base, leaving 8 bases not matched to a gene. Here the CDR3 DNA reads TGCAGCGTTGGGGCCGCCGGACTAGCGGGGTCCTACAATGAGCAGTTCTTC. As protein: CSVGAAGLAGSYNEQFF.

V gene TRBV19 combines with J gene TRBJ2-3; 8 bases align to TRBD2. CDR1 and CDR2 from the germline V gene are LNHDA and SQIVND (reference sequence). The CDR3 totals 16 residues. J gave up 4 bases and V 3 bases, and 9 bases lay outside the gene matches. The CDR3 bases are TGTGCCAGTAGTATTAGTAGGACGGGAGGGGCAGATACGCAGTATTTT. It translates to CASSISRTGGADTQYF.

V and J are TRBV6-5 and TRBJ2-7; 8 bases line up with TRBD1. This CDR3 spans 14 amino acids. The germline CDR1 and CDR2 sequences are MNHEY and SVGAGI. V lost 5 bases, J lost 0 bases, and 3 bases stayed unmatched. The CDR3 coding sequence is TGTGCCAGCAGTAGGACAGGGAGCTCCTACGAGCAGTACTTC. This gives the protein CASSRTGSSYEQYF.

The chain uses TRBV15 and TRBJ2-1; TRBD2 aligns across 10 bases. Per germline, CDR1 LNHNV and CDR2 YYDKDF (reference sequence). The CDR3 loop spans 16 amino acids. Trimming at V came to 8 bases and at J to 3 bases, leaving 10 bases not matched to a gene. The CDR3, as DNA: TGTGCCACCGCTCAGAGGAGACTAGCGGGCTACAATGAGCAGTTCTTC. Translation: CATAQRRLAGYNEQFF.

V and J are TRBV7-6 and TRBJ2-2; perhaps TRBD1 as D (6 bases). The CDR3 extends over 15 amino acids. V gave up 4 bases and J gave up 3 bases, with 12 bases separating them. The germline V gene has CDR1 SGHVS and CDR2 FNYEAQ. The CDR3: CASSWDTPYTGELFF. The CDR3 DNA sequence: TGTGCCAGCAGCTGGGACACCCCCTACACCGGGGAGCTGTTTTTT.

The chain couples TRBV7-7 to TRBJ2-2; 9 bases match TRBD2. Germline loops: CDR1 SSHAT, CDR2 FNYEAQ (reference sequence). The CDR3 totals 16 residues. Trimming cost V 0 bases and J 6 bases; bases outside gene matches: 5. CDR3 residues: CASSLAASGIAGELFF. CDR3 sequence (DNA): TGTGCCAGCAGCTTAGCGGCTAGCGGGATTGCCGGGGAGCTGTTTTTT.

The chain has TRBV28 and TRBJ2-7; the D is unclear. Trimming removed 1 base from V and 2 bases from J, with 9 bases in between. Looked up from germline, CDR1 is MDHEN and CDR2 is SYDVKM. The CDR3 consists of 14 residues. The CDR3 protein is CASSLSRNAYEQYF. The CDR3, as DNA: TGTGCCAGCAGTTTATCCAGGAATGCCTACGAGCAGTACTTC.

The chain combines TRBV11-2 with TRBJ1-6; 7 bases are a match to TRBD1. The CDR3 extends over 15 amino acids. Germline V gene lookup returns CDR1 SGHAT and CDR2 FQNNGV. Trimming removed 4 bases from V and 9 bases from J; junction bases left unmatched: 9. The CDR3 nucleotides read TGTGCCAGCAGCTCAGACAGGGTCGCAGCTTCACCCCTCCACTTT. This codes for CASSSDRVAASPLHF.

V is TRBV5-1 and J is TRBJ1-2; a weak D match, TRBD1 (5 bases). There are 15 residues in the CDR3. The germline V gene encodes CDR1 SGHRS and CDR2 YFSETQ. V dropped 0 bases and J dropped 8 bases, with 17 bases sitting between them. Written as DNA, the CDR3 is TGCGCCAGCAGCTTGGCGCGACAGATTTTAGACGGCTACACCTTC. Translating gives CASSLARQILDGYTF.

This clone was detected only a few times. Other DNA sequences in the sample encode the same CDR3. This sequence joins TRBV4-1 and TRBJ1-1; D is unresolved. This CDR3 comprises 13 residues. Per germline, CDR1 MGHRA and CDR2 YSYEKL. The V end lost 2 bases, the J end lost 1 base, and 5 bases lay between the germline ends. The CDR3, as DNA: TGCGCCAGCAGCCAACCGGGGAACACTGAAGCTTTCTTT. Translating gives CASSQPGNTEAFF.

The rearrangement links TRBV2 to TRBJ2-1; a possible D gene is TRBD2 (6 bases). This CDR3 has 14 residues. Trimming pared 6 bases from V and 5 bases from J, leaving 14 bases between. Germline CDR1 is SNHLY and CDR2 is FYNNEI. CDR3: CASRAARGNNEQFF. In DNA form, the CDR3 reads TGTGCCAGCAGGGCCGCTCGGGGGAACAATGAGCAGTTCTTC.

The rearrangement uses TRBV27 and TRBJ2-3; no firm D call. The length of the CDR3 is 18 residues. Germline assignment: CDR1 MNHEY and CDR2 SMNVEV (reference sequence). The ends were cut back, 1 base at V and 0 bases at J, with 17 bases in the middle. CDR3 nucleotides: TGTGCCAGCAGTTTATTATTCGGAGACCCAAGAAGCACAGATACGCAGTATTTT. It translates to CASSLLFGDPRSTDTQYF.

This clone was seen a few times. J is TRBJ2-2 and V is TRBV7-2; 13 bases align to TRBD2. The V gene end was trimmed by 5 bases and the J gene end by 1 base; junction bases not matched to a gene: 1. Germline V gene data show CDR1 as SGHTA and CDR2 as FQGNSA. This CDR3 has 16 amino acids. CDR3 amino acids: CASSRTSGGNTGELFF. CDR3 nucleotides: TGTGCCAGCAGCCGGACTAGCGGGGGGAACACCGGGGAGCTGTTTTTT.

This sequence joins TRBV7-2 and TRBJ2-2, with D possibly TRBD2 on 6 matching bases. CDR1 is SGHTA, CDR2 FQGNSA, per germline. Trimming stripped 5 bases from V and 0 bases from J, with 10 bases between. The CDR3 loop spans 15 amino acids. Here the CDR3 DNA reads TGTGCCAGCAGCGCCTGGGGGGCGAACACCGGGGAGCTGTTTTTT. Translated: CASSAWGANTGELFF.

This chain joins TRBV7-3 and TRBJ2-6, with TRBD1 identical over 7 bases. The V gene end was trimmed by 6 bases and the J gene end by 0 bases; junction bases not matched to a gene: 14. The CDR3 runs 19 residues. Germline V gives CDR1 SGHTA, CDR2 FQGTGA. CDR3 protein: CASSHQPGQSSSGANVLTF. DNA for the CDR3: TGTGCCAGCAGTCATCAACCGGGACAGTCCTCCTCTGGGGCCAACGTCCTGACTTTC.

Here the CDR3 reads CSAQTGGTGELFF. CDR3 coding DNA: TGCAGCGCCCAAACAGGGGGAACCGGGGAGCTGTTTTTT. The V gene is TRBV29-1, the J gene TRBJ2-2; 8 bases map to TRBD1. Germline CDR1 SQVTM, CDR2 ANQGSEA. V lost 7 bases, J lost 5 bases, and 6 bases stayed unmatched. This CDR3 spans 13 amino acids.

In this sample, this clone turned up once. This sequence joins TRBV5-1 and TRBJ2-7; D possibly corresponds to TRBD2 (7 bases). V was trimmed by 4 bases and J by 7 bases, leaving 15 bases between them. CDR3 length: 13 residues. Germline V gene sequence: CDR1 SGHRS, CDR2 YFSETQ. The CDR3: CASSVRGAGEQYF. The CDR3 DNA follows: TGCGCCAGCAGCGTCAGGGGAGCGGGGGAGCAGTACTTC.

The chain combines TRBV6-1 with TRBJ1-4; D is undetermined. This CDR3 comprises 13 residues. CDR1 and CDR2 (germline): MNHNS, SASEGT. V dropped 8 bases and J dropped 2 bases, with 9 bases sitting between them. Here the CDR3 reads CASGQNTNEKLFF. CDR3 in DNA: TGTGCCAGCGGGCAAAACACTAATGAAAAACTGTTTTTT.